The source of this T cell receptor beta chain is a study of cytomegalovirus exposure and HLA in healthy donors (dated by TCRdb to 2015 to 2018). Looking at the study overall: According to a later analysis, the approximately 130 validation repertoires were produced on the same platform as the approximately 620 repertoires of the first cohort. To predict cytomegalovirus infection status, the study combined high-throughput TCR immunosequencing, statistical association of individual TCRs with disease status, and machine learning. Besides the first cohort of around 700 subjects, a separate validation cohort made up of roughly 120 different subjects was used. The study was designed to test whether signatures of past pathogen exposure could be identified by cataloging public T cell receptors. The paper as a whole reports these results and caveats: A later analysis lacked HLA typing for the validation cohort, so it scored co-occurrence in that cohort across all 120 or so repertoires. Subsequent analysis determined that TCRs grouped into clusters in the first cohort also showed a tendency toward co-occurrence across the 120 or so validation repertoires, and approximately 94% of cluster scores exceeded 0. A few of the identified cytomegalovirus-associated TCR beta chains were confirmed in vitro to be specific for cytomegalovirus antigens. The authors suggested that the approach could potentially be generalized to other disease states and immunological phenotypes. Most TCR sequences were observed very rarely across donors, whereas some public TCRs were present in many individuals. The classifier was reported to diagnose cytomegalovirus status with high specificity and sensitivity in both the original and validation cohorts. In the study, 150 to 200 TCR beta chains were listed as associated with cytomegalovirus.

Separate from the approximately 700-subject first cohort, the validation cohort of 95 to 150 subjects was the group to which the donors belonged. Preparation of the library involved the immunoSEQ multiplex PCR assay. The study's own analysis went as follows. To diagnose cytomegalovirus status from the catalog of TCR beta chain sequences, a statistical classification framework was built. TCRdb carries this immuneACCESS record with in-frame sequences only. Its versions omit some clonotypes, under half of them owing to an unresolved V gene in the studies checked, with the rest unexplained. V, J and clone size are taken as reported in that table, and D and trimming were inferred from the DNA itself. This sample comprises 300,000 to 400,000 clones, 88% of them detected only once. Roughly 0.96% of the sample rests with the top ten. The junction carries 11 bases between V and J, which are trimmed by 2 bases and 0 bases respectively. CDR1 and CDR2 are drawn from the germline V gene: LGHNT, FRNRAP. From its cysteine to its phenylalanine, the CDR3 spans 15 amino acids. Only CDR3 DNA remains: 45 bases, in frame from the first base.

A word on this clone: Its antigen remains unidentified. Base quality data are lacking; no much larger clone is found one base away.

This receptor chain uses TRBV12-5 and TRBJ2-7; TRBD1 is possibly the D segment (6 matching bases). Sequencing was performed on PBMCs. This clonotype was obtained from a man under 40 in good health and CMV-seronegative. This receptor has the CDR3 CASGLLDRSSYEQYF. Read as DNA, the sequence is TGTGCTAGTGGTTTGCTTGACAGGAGCTCCTACGAGCAGTACTTC.